The rows below give T cell receptor beta chains drawn from one sample of a study of T-cell memory formation after mild COVID-19. TCRdb fed the 5' RACE reads into MiXCR, producing one record per CDR3 protein. The repertoire consists of some 250,000 distinct CDR3 sequences, with approximately 19% occurring once and the leading ten covering 23%. Sample: PBMCs or a T cell subset sorted from them (not recorded which). The receptor set was obtained from a man aged 18 to 29 who had mild COVID-19 (a few samples of this study predate the infection). Cell type and time point are not known. Each CDR3 is given with its conserved first and last residue. The D gene is left open where the match is weak. The size field is filled for only some rows; it gives once, few, many or a size class.

v_call: TRBV6-1
clone_size: few
j_call: TRBJ2-7
d_call: NA
cdr3_length: 14
cdr3_aa: CASSDRGGPYEQYF
cdr3_nt: TGTGCCAGCAGTGACAGGGGAGGGCCCTACGAGCAGTACTTC

v_call: TRBV5-1
clone_size: few
j_call: TRBJ2-1
d_call: NA
cdr3_length: 14
cdr3_aa: CASRLLGGWDEQFF
cdr3_nt: TGCGCCAGCAGGCTATTGGGGGGCTGGGATGAGCAGTTCTTC

v_call: TRBV6-2/TRBV6-3
clone_size: few
j_call: TRBJ1-5
d_call: TRBD1
cdr3_length: 17
cdr3_aa: CASGQTGLRGFSQPQHF
cdr3_nt: TGTGCCAGCGGCCAGACAGGGTTAAGAGGGTTCTCTCAGCCCCAGCATTTT

v_call: TRBV4-1
clone_size: few
j_call: TRBJ1-2
d_call: NA
cdr3_length: 13
cdr3_aa: CASSGVQGDGYTF
cdr3_nt: TGCGCCAGCAGCGGGGTCCAAGGGGATGGCTACACCTTC

v_call: TRBV9
clone_size: few
j_call: TRBJ1-5
d_call: NA
cdr3_length: 14
cdr3_aa: CASSVEGGNQPQHF
cdr3_nt: TGTGCCAGCAGCGTAGAGGGTGGCAATCAGCCCCAGCATTTT

v_call: TRBV7-2
clone_size: many
j_call: TRBJ2-2
d_call: NA
cdr3_length: 15
cdr3_aa: CASSLQGAPTGELFF
cdr3_nt: TGTGCCAGCAGCTTACAAGGGGCCCCCACCGGGGAGCTGTTTTTT

v_call: TRBV6-5
clone_size: few
j_call: TRBJ2-2
d_call: TRBD1
cdr3_length: 15
cdr3_aa: CASSPRQGAAGELFF
cdr3_nt: TGTGCCAGCAGCCCTCGACAGGGGGCCGCCGGGGAGCTGTTTTTT

v_call: TRBV28
clone_size: few
j_call: TRBJ1-3
d_call: NA
cdr3_length: 12
cdr3_aa: CASSIGGNTIYF
cdr3_nt: TGTGCCAGCAGTATCGGGGGGAACACCATATATTTT

v_call: TRBV7-9
clone_size: NA
j_call: TRBJ1-1
d_call: NA
cdr3_length: 14
cdr3_aa: CASSLDSGSTEAFF
cdr3_nt: TGTGCCAGCAGCTTAGACTCGGGGAGCACTGAAGCTTTCTTT

v_call: TRBV4-1
clone_size: once
j_call: TRBJ1-5
d_call: NA
cdr3_length: 15
cdr3_aa: CASSQDSGFYQPQHF
cdr3_nt: TGCGCCAGCAGCCAAGATTCGGGCTTTTATCAGCCCCAGCATTTT

v_call: TRBV6-5
clone_size: NA
j_call: TRBJ2-1
d_call: NA
cdr3_length: 11
cdr3_aa: CASRKYNEQFF
cdr3_nt: TGTGCCAGCAGGAAATACAATGAGCAGTTCTTC

v_call: TRBV5-1
clone_size: many
j_call: TRBJ1-1
d_call: NA
cdr3_length: 14
cdr3_aa: CASSSQGYRTEAFF
cdr3_nt: TGCGCCAGCAGCTCACAGGGTTATCGGACTGAAGCTTTCTTT

v_call: TRBV7-3
clone_size: few
j_call: TRBJ2-2
d_call: NA
cdr3_length: 15
cdr3_aa: CASSVGQKHTGELFF
cdr3_nt: TGTGCCAGCAGCGTCGGACAGAAACACACCGGGGAGCTGTTTTTT

v_call: TRBV7-9
clone_size: few
j_call: TRBJ2-3
d_call: TRBD2
cdr3_length: 15
cdr3_aa: CASSSGALSTDTQYF
cdr3_nt: TGTGCCAGCTCTAGCGGGGCCCTAAGCACAGATACGCAGTATTTT

v_call: TRBV4-2
clone_size: NA
j_call: TRBJ2-2
d_call: NA
cdr3_length: 16
cdr3_aa: CASSQDYRGNTGELFF
cdr3_nt: TGTGCCAGCAGCCAAGATTATCGGGGAAACACCGGGGAGCTGTTTTTT

v_call: TRBV7-2
clone_size: many
j_call: TRBJ1-1
d_call: NA
cdr3_length: 14
cdr3_aa: CASSSVIISAEAFF
cdr3_nt: TGTGCCAGCAGCTCGGTGATTATAAGCGCTGAAGCTTTCTTT

v_call: TRBV7-6
clone_size: few
j_call: TRBJ2-1
d_call: NA
cdr3_length: 12
cdr3_aa: CASSVRWDEQFF
cdr3_nt: TGTGCCAGCAGCGTCAGATGGGATGAGCAGTTCTTC

v_call: TRBV10-3
clone_size: NA
j_call: TRBJ2-1
d_call: NA
cdr3_length: 13
cdr3_aa: CATSTEGGNEQFF
cdr3_nt: TGTGCCACCTCGACGGAGGGGGGTAATGAGCAGTTCTTC

v_call: TRBV7-6
clone_size: NA
j_call: TRBJ2-3
d_call: TRBD2
cdr3_length: 17
cdr3_aa: CASSLEWVAGATDTQYF
cdr3_nt: TGTGCCAGCAGCTTAGAGTGGGTAGCGGGGGCAACAGATACGCAGTATTTT

v_call: TRBV6-2/TRBV6-3
clone_size: NA
j_call: TRBJ2-3
d_call: TRBD2
cdr3_length: 15
cdr3_aa: CASSKRTSGWDTQYF
cdr3_nt: TGTGCCAGCAGTAAAAGGACTAGCGGGTGGGATACGCAGTATTTT

v_call: TRBV7-8
clone_size: NA
j_call: TRBJ1-2
d_call: NA
cdr3_length: 15
cdr3_aa: CASSRNRAGGYGYTF
cdr3_nt: TGTGCCAGCAGCCGTAACAGAGCCGGGGGCTATGGCTACACCTTC

v_call: TRBV5-6
clone_size: few
j_call: TRBJ2-7
d_call: TRBD1
cdr3_length: 14
cdr3_aa: CASSSRGFGNEQYF
cdr3_nt: TGTGCCAGCAGCTCCAGGGGGTTCGGTAACGAGCAGTACTTC

v_call: TRBV18
clone_size: few
j_call: TRBJ1-2
d_call: TRBD1
cdr3_length: 15
cdr3_aa: CASSPDRAAGYGYTF
cdr3_nt: TGTGCCAGCTCTCCCGACAGGGCCGCCGGCTATGGCTACACCTTC

v_call: TRBV10-2
clone_size: NA
j_call: TRBJ1-3
d_call: NA
cdr3_length: 16
cdr3_aa: CASSESAGTSGNTIYF
cdr3_nt: TGCGCCAGCAGTGAGTCGGCAGGTACCTCTGGAAACACCATATATTTT

v_call: TRBV24-1
clone_size: NA
j_call: TRBJ2-3
d_call: NA
cdr3_length: 12
cdr3_aa: CATSRSGDTQYF
cdr3_nt: TGTGCCACCAGTCGCTCTGGAGATACGCAGTATTTT

v_call: TRBV28
clone_size: few
j_call: TRBJ1-1
d_call: NA
cdr3_length: 15
cdr3_aa: CASSLSPIMNTEAFF
cdr3_nt: TGTGCCAGCAGTTTAAGTCCCATCATGAACACTGAAGCTTTCTTT

v_call: TRBV6-5
clone_size: few
j_call: TRBJ1-2
d_call: NA
cdr3_length: 14
cdr3_aa: CASSLGVRNYGYTF
cdr3_nt: TGTGCCAGCAGCCTAGGGGTGAGGAACTATGGCTACACCTTC

v_call: TRBV29-1
clone_size: few
j_call: TRBJ2-3
d_call: NA
cdr3_length: 12
cdr3_aa: CSVEAEADTQYF
cdr3_nt: TGCAGCGTTGAAGCGGAGGCAGATACGCAGTATTTT

v_call: TRBV20-1
clone_size: NA
j_call: TRBJ2-7
d_call: NA
cdr3_length: 13
cdr3_aa: CSARGGGGREQYF
cdr3_nt: TGCAGTGCTAGGGGGGGAGGTGGTAGAGAGCAGTACTTC

v_call: TRBV7-2
clone_size: NA
j_call: TRBJ2-2
d_call: NA
cdr3_length: 15
cdr3_aa: CASSLHTGNTGELFF
cdr3_nt: TGTGCCAGCAGCCTCCACACGGGAAACACCGGGGAGCTGTTTTTT

v_call: TRBV5-1
clone_size: few
j_call: TRBJ1-1
d_call: NA
cdr3_length: 14
cdr3_aa: CASSPQVQITEAFF
cdr3_nt: TGCGCCAGCAGCCCTCAGGTCCAGATAACTGAAGCTTTCTTT

v_call: TRBV5-1
clone_size: NA
j_call: TRBJ2-1
d_call: NA
cdr3_length: 17
cdr3_aa: CASSPGPAPASYNEQFF
cdr3_nt: TGCGCCAGCAGCCCTGGACCGGCTCCAGCCTCCTACAATGAGCAGTTCTTC

v_call: TRBV5-1
clone_size: NA
j_call: TRBJ2-7
d_call: TRBD1
cdr3_length: 13
cdr3_aa: CASSLVGGFEQYF
cdr3_nt: TGCGCCAGCAGCTTGGTAGGGGGCTTCGAGCAGTACTTC

v_call: TRBV12-3/TRBV12-4
clone_size: few
j_call: TRBJ2-3
d_call: NA
cdr3_length: 12
cdr3_aa: CASSLLSDTQYF
cdr3_nt: TGTGCCAGCAGTTTACTATCCGATACGCAGTATTTT

v_call: TRBV7-9
clone_size: NA
j_call: TRBJ2-3
d_call: TRBD2
cdr3_length: 17
cdr3_aa: CASSFMRRGLAADTQYF
cdr3_nt: TGTGCCAGCAGCTTCATGCGCCGTGGACTAGCTGCAGATACGCAGTATTTT

v_call: TRBV9
clone_size: few
j_call: TRBJ2-7
d_call: NA
cdr3_length: 17
cdr3_aa: CASSPSSSARKSYEQYF
cdr3_nt: TGTGCCAGCAGCCCCTCGTCTAGCGCGCGTAAATCCTACGAGCAGTACTTC

v_call: TRBV20-1
clone_size: NA
j_call: TRBJ1-5
d_call: NA
cdr3_length: 13
cdr3_aa: CSAQDSLHQPQHF
cdr3_nt: TGCAGTGCCCAAGACAGCCTACATCAGCCCCAGCATTTT

v_call: TRBV5-1
clone_size: few
j_call: TRBJ2-1
d_call: NA
cdr3_length: 11
cdr3_aa: CASSFFTEQFF
cdr3_nt: TGCGCCAGCAGCTTTTTTACAGAGCAGTTCTTC

v_call: TRBV14
clone_size: few
j_call: TRBJ1-2
d_call: NA
cdr3_length: 15
cdr3_aa: CASSQDQGSVYGYTF
cdr3_nt: TGTGCCAGCAGCCAAGACCAGGGGTCTGTCTATGGCTACACCTTC

v_call: TRBV12-3/TRBV12-4
clone_size: few
j_call: TRBJ2-6
d_call: NA
cdr3_length: 15
cdr3_aa: CASTPFLLEANVLTF
cdr3_nt: TGTGCCAGCACCCCGTTCCTACTAGAGGCCAACGTCCTGACTTTC

v_call: TRBV28
clone_size: NA
j_call: TRBJ1-2
d_call: TRBD1
cdr3_length: 15
cdr3_aa: CASRSQGARNNGYTF
cdr3_nt: TGTGCCAGCAGATCCCAGGGGGCGCGAAATAATGGCTACACCTTC

v_call: TRBV7-9
clone_size: few
j_call: TRBJ1-2
d_call: NA
cdr3_length: 15
cdr3_aa: CASSLARTDNYGYTF
cdr3_nt: TGTGCCAGCAGCTTAGCACGGACAGATAACTATGGCTACACCTTC

v_call: TRBV7-2
clone_size: few
j_call: TRBJ2-1
d_call: NA
cdr3_length: 12
cdr3_aa: CASSLKTLTQFF
cdr3_nt: TGTGCCAGCAGCTTAAAGACGCTAACGCAGTTCTTC